The 24 T cell receptor beta chains below were found in one sample sequenced in a study of blood T cell repertoires in COVID-19. Sequenced by immunoSEQ multiplex PCR; TCRdb stores in-frame clones only, minus some. The sample has 250,000 or so clones; around nine tenths are singletons. The sequencing input was PBMCs or T cells enriched from blood (not recorded which). Receptors were obtained from a young man who had recovered from COVID-19.

The chain combines TRBV9 with TRBJ1-4; D may be TRBD1 (5 bases). Germline CDR1 reads SGDLS; CDR2 reads YYNGEE. V was shortened by 0 bases and J by 10 bases, with 13 bases between the two germline ends. CDR3 length: 14 amino acids. CDR3 sequence (DNA): TGTGCCAGCAGCGTAGCTACGCAGGGCGGAAAACTGTTTTTT. This sequence encodes CASSVATQGGKLFF.

The table lists this clone with a count of one. The rearrangement joins TRBV29-1 to TRBJ1-1, with D hard to call. V was clipped by 3 bases and J by 1 base, with 9 bases between them. CDR3 length: 13 amino acids. CDR1 is SQVTM and CDR2 is ANQGSEA in the germline V gene. The CDR3 sequence is CSVEGVKNTEAFF. The DNA for the CDR3 is TGCAGCGTTGAGGGAGTAAAGAACACTGAAGCTTTCTTT.

V usage is TRBV6-2 or TRBV6-3 and J usage is TRBJ1-5; D not certain. Germline V gene sequence: CDR1 MNHEY, CDR2 SVGEGT. Deletions cut 2 bases from V and 1 base from J, with 12 bases between. There are 16 residues in the CDR3. The chain's CDR3 is CASSYAREGSNQPQHF. In DNA, the CDR3 is TGTGCCAGCAGTTACGCAAGGGAGGGAAGCAATCAGCCCCAGCATTTT.

V usage is TRBV5-1 and J usage is TRBJ1-1; TRBD1 is a possible D gene (6 bases). The CDR3 has 15 amino acids. Germline CDR1 SGHRS, CDR2 YFSETQ. The germline V and J ends were trimmed by 3 bases and 2 bases, with 14 bases remaining between them. Here the CDR3 reads CASSWRGTTNTEAFF. In nucleotides, the CDR3 is TGCGCCAGCAGCTGGCGGGGGACAACTAACACTGAAGCTTTCTTT.

The rearrangement links TRBV30 to TRBJ1-5, with D uncertain. Germline-derived CDR1 and CDR2 are GTSNPN and SVGIG (reference sequence). The V end was cut by 0 bases, the J end by 1 base, with 4 bases between. CDR3 size: 13 residues. The CDR3 sequence: CAWSVLSNQPQHF. DNA of the CDR3: TGTGCCTGGAGTGTACTGAGCAATCAGCCCCAGCATTTT.

This chain connects TRBV7-9 to TRBJ1-4; D gene uncertain. This CDR3 has 14 residues. Germline-derived CDR1 and CDR2 are SEHNR and FQNEAQ (reference sequence). V was clipped by 5 bases and J by 10 bases, with 17 bases between them. The CDR3 DNA reads TGTGCCAGCAGCCAACAAACCAACGCGGGAAAACTGTTTTTT. Protein: CASSQQTNAGKLFF.

DNA of the CDR3: TGTGCCAGCAGCTCGACAGGGGGCGGTGGTTCACCCCTCCACTTT. Translating gives CASSSTGGGGSPLHF. V usage is TRBV11-2 and J usage is TRBJ1-6; 10 nucleotides align to TRBD1. J lost 9 bases, V lost 4 bases, and 6 bases had no gene match. The CDR3 has 15 residues. In germline, CDR1 is SGHAT, CDR2 FQNNGV.

The sample holds a few counts of this clone. V and J are TRBV28 and TRBJ2-7; possibly TRBD2 for D (6 bases). The V gene lost 4 bases and the J gene lost 4 bases, with 17 bases spanning the gap. In germline, CDR1 is MDHEN, CDR2 SYDVKM. The CDR3 is 15 residues long. The chain's CDR3 is CASSSLSPGTYEQYF. CDR3 in DNA: TGTGCCAGCAGTTCCCTGAGTCCTGGGACTTACGAGCAGTACTTC.

This chain uses TRBV5-1 with TRBJ2-1, with D perhaps matching TRBD1 (6 bases). The length of the CDR3 is 17 residues. Deletions cut 6 bases from V and 5 bases from J, with 24 bases between. Germline V lookup: CDR1 SGHRS, CDR2 YFSETQ. The CDR3 here is CASNDYYRVEQDNEQFF. Written as DNA, the CDR3 is TGCGCCAGCAATGACTACTACAGGGTTGAGCAGGACAATGAGCAGTTCTTC.

This clone was counted many times. The chain combines TRBV5-4 with TRBJ1-2; 10 bases fit TRBD1. The junction had 13 bases not matched to a gene; V was cut back by 4 bases and J by 7 bases. CDR1 and CDR2 from the germline V gene are SGHNT and YYREEE (reference sequence). The CDR3 is made up of 16 amino acids. Written as DNA, the CDR3 is TGTGCCAGCAGCACGCAAGGGACAGGGGAAATGGGTGGCTACACCTTC. Its translation: CASSTQGTGEMGGYTF.

This clone occurred once. The chain links TRBV7-2 to TRBJ2-7, with D perhaps matching TRBD2 (6 bases). Trimming stripped 3 bases from V and 0 bases from J, with 9 bases between. Germline CDR1 reads SGHTA; CDR2 reads FQGNSA. This CDR3 region has 14 residues. The chain's CDR3 is CASSFRGISYEQYF. The DNA of the CDR3 is TGTGCCAGCAGCTTCCGCGGGATCTCCTACGAGCAGTACTTC.

CDR3 in amino acids: CASSVWKPGQGSNTEAFF. The CDR3 DNA reads as TGTGCCAGCAGCGTATGGAAGCCGGGACAGGGGTCGAACACTGAAGCTTTCTTT. V is TRBV9 and J is TRBJ1-1; 10 bases are shared with TRBD1. Per germline, CDR1 SGDLS and CDR2 YYNGEE. With V trimmed by 1 base and J by 1 base, 10 bases remained unmatched. The CDR3 extends over 18 amino acids.

The chain uses TRBV19 and TRBJ1-5; D unclear. Germline V lookup: CDR1 LNHDA, CDR2 SQIVND (reference sequence). This CDR3 contains 17 residues. V lost 7 bases to trimming and J lost 1 base, with 20 bases between them. The CDR3 coding sequence is TGTGCCAGTAACCAGGATCAATACCGCATGAGCAATCAGCCCCAGCATTTT. Protein sequence: CASNQDQYRMSNQPQHF.

Concerning this clone: Other DNA sequences in the same sample also yield this CDR3. The chain is built from TRBV7-2 and TRBJ2-5, with D unresolved. The V gene's germline CDR1 is SGHTA and CDR2 FQGNSA. V was trimmed by 5 bases and J by 2 bases, leaving 3 bases between them. This CDR3 has 11 amino acids. The CDR3 reads CASSPQETQYF. CDR3 DNA sequence: TGTGCCAGCAGCCCGCAAGAGACCCAGTACTTC.

This clone has just a few counts. The V and J genes are TRBV29-1 and TRBJ2-2; unclear D gene. The V and J ends lost 4 bases and 6 bases respectively, with 6 bases between them. Germline CDR1 reads SQVTM; CDR2 reads ANQGSEA. The CDR3 is made up of 11 amino acids. CDR3 DNA: TGCAGCGTTGTATTTTCCGGGGAGCTGTTTTTT. Encoded protein: CSVVFSGELFF.

The rearrangement links TRBV9 to TRBJ1-1, with TRBD1 as a possible D gene (5 bases). The CDR3 is made up of 12 amino acids. Per the germline V gene, CDR1 is SGDLS and CDR2 is YYNGEE. V was pared by 3 bases and J by 4 bases, with 7 bases between. The CDR3 DNA follows: TGTGCCAGCAGCGCAGGGTCCACTGAAGCTTTCTTT. The encoded protein is CASSAGSTEAFF. Filled out from reference TRBV9 and TRBJ1-1, the complete variable domain reads DSGVTQTPKHLITATGQRVTLRCSPRSGDLSVYWYQQSLDQGLQFLIQYYNGEERAKGNILERFSAQQFPDLHSELNLSSLELGDSALYFCASSAGSTEAFFGQGTRLTVV.

The rearrangement joins TRBV7-3 to TRBJ2-1; D remains unclear. In germline, CDR1 is SGHTA, CDR2 FQGTGA. Trimming took 5 bases from V and 7 from J, leaving 9 bases between them. There are 12 residues in the CDR3. The CDR3 nucleotides read TGTGCCAGCAGCACCCACGGGAATGAGCAGTTCTTC. This gives the protein CASSTHGNEQFF.

A single count supports this clone. V usage is TRBV29-1 and J usage is TRBJ2-6, with D possibly TRBD1 on 6 matching bases. Trimming shortened V by 1 base and J by 0 bases, and 13 bases separated the two germline ends. Germline V gene data show CDR1 as SQVTM and CDR2 as ANQGSEA. The CDR3 loop spans 17 amino acids. In DNA, the CDR3 is TGCAGCGTTGAAGTGACTGACAGGAGCTCTGGGGCCAACGTCCTGACTTTC. Its translation is CSVEVTDRSSGANVLTF.

V is TRBV7-2 and J is TRBJ1-3, with D hard to call. CDR3 size: 15 residues. Trimming left V 1 base short and J 2 bases short, with 9 bases between. Germline CDR1 SGHTA, CDR2 FQGNSA. CDR3 sequence: CASSLVLGAGNTIYF. CDR3 nucleotide sequence: TGTGCCAGCAGCTTAGTCCTCGGGGCTGGAAACACCATATATTTT.

V and J are TRBV27 and TRBJ2-5; 8 bases line up with TRBD1. The germline V gene has CDR1 MNHEY and CDR2 SMNVEV (reference sequence). The CDR3 is made up of 17 amino acids. V lost 2 bases and J lost 5; bases outside the gene matches: 13. CDR3 amino acids: CASSLGGRTGLRETQYF. The CDR3 bases are TGTGCCAGCAGTTTAGGGGGTCGGACAGGGTTAAGGGAGACCCAGTACTTC.

The chain has TRBV7-9 and TRBJ2-7, with D unclear. There are 12 residues in the CDR3. CDR1 and CDR2 from the germline V gene are SEHNR and FQNEAQ (reference sequence). The germline V and J ends were trimmed by 8 bases and 3 bases, with 11 bases remaining between them. The CDR3 region has the DNA TGTGCCAGCGGTCTGAGTCACTACGAGCAGTACTTC. Amino acid sequence: CASGLSHYEQYF.

The chain links TRBV5-5 to TRBJ1-2; 10 nucleotides line up with TRBD1. Germline CDR1 and CDR2: SGHKS and YYEKEE (reference sequence). V lost 0 bases and J lost 6; bases outside the gene matches: 5. The CDR3 is 15 amino acids. CDR3 protein: CASSLGTGGRDGYTF. Here the CDR3 DNA reads TGTGCCAGCAGCTTGGGGACAGGGGGAAGAGATGGCTACACCTTC.

The rearrangement links TRBV6-6 to TRBJ2-2; 8 bases are a match to TRBD2. This CDR3 region has 15 residues. J gave up 6 bases and V 2 bases, and 5 bases lay outside the gene matches. Germline lookup yields CDR1 MNHNY and CDR2 SVGAGI (reference sequence). The CDR3 DNA reads as TGTGCCAGCAGTTACCCGGGACTAGTAGCCGGGGAGCTGTTTTTT. Amino acids: CASSYPGLVAGELFF.

This chain links TRBV18 with TRBJ1-1; possibly TRBD1 for D (6 bases). The CDR3 consists of 15 residues. Between the trimmed V and J ends, which lost 3 bases and 6 bases, there was a span of 17 bases. Germline CDR1 is KGHSH and CDR2 is LQKENI. The CDR3 sequence: CASSPDSVLNAEAFF. DNA of the CDR3: TGTGCCAGCTCACCGGACAGTGTTCTGAATGCTGAAGCTTTCTTT.